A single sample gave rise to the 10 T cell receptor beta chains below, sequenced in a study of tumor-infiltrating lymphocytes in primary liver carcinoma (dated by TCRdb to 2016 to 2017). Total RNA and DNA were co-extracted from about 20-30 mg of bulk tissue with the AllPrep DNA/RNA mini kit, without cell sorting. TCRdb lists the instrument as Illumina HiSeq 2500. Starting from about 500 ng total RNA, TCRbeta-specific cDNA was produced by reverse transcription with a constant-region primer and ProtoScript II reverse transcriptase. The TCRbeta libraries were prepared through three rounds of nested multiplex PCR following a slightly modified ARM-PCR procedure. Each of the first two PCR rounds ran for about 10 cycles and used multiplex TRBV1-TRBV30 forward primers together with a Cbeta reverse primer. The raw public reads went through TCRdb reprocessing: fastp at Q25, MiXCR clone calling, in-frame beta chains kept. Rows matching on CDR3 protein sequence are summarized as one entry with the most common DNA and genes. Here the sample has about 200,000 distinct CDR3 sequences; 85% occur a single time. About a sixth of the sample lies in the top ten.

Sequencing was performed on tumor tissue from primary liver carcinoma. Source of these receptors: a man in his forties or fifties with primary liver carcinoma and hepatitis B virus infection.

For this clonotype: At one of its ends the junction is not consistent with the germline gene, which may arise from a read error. The CDR3, as DNA: TGCGCCAGCATCTTGGTTGGGGAACCCTACAATGAGCAGTTCTTC. Protein sequence: CASILVGEPYNEQFF. The chain couples TRBV5-1 to TRBJ2-1; D is undetermined. The germline V gene encodes CDR1 SGHRS and CDR2 YFSETQ. The CDR3 totals 15 residues.

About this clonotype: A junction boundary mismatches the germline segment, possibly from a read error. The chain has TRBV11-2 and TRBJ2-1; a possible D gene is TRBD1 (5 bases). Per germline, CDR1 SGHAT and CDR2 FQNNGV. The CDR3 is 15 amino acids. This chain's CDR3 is CASSFSGALDNGQFF. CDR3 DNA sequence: TGTGCCAGCAGCTTTAGTGGGGCACTCGACAATGGGCAGTTCTTC.

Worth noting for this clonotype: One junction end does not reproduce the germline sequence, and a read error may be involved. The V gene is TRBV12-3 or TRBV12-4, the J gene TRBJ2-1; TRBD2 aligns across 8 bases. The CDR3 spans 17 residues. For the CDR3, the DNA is TGTACCAGCAGTCTGGGATTAGCGGGACCTCCCTACAATGAGCAGTTCTTC. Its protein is CTSSLGLAGPPYNEQFF.

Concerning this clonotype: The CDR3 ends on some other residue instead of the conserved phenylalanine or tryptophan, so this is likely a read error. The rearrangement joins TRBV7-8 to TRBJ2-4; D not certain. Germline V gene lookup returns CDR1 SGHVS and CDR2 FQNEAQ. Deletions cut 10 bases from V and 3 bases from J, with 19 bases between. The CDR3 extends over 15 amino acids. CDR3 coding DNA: TGTGCCATTTTGGGTTCGAAAGGAGACAAAAACATTCAGTACTTG. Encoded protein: CAILGSKGDKNIQYL.

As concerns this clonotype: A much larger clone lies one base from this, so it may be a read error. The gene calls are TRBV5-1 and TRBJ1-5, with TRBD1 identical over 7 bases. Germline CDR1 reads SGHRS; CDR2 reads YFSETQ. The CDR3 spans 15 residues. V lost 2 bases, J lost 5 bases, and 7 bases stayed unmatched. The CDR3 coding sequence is TGCGCCAGCAGCTTTTACCGGGACAGACATCAGCCCCAGCATTTT. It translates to CASSFYRDRHQPQHF.

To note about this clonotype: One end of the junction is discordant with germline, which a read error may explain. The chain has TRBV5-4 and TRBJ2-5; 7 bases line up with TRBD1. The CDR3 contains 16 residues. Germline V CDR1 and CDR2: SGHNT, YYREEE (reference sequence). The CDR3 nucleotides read TGTGCCAGCAGCGGAACCACAGGGGAGAGGATGGAGATCCAGTACTTC. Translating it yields CASSGTTGERMEIQYF. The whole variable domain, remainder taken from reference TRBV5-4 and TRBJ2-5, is ETGVTQSPTHLIKTRGQQVTLRCSSQSGHNTVSWYQQALGQGPQFIFQYYREEENGRGNFPPRFSGLQFPNYSSELNVNALELDDSALYLCASSGTTGERMEIQYFGPGTRLLVL.

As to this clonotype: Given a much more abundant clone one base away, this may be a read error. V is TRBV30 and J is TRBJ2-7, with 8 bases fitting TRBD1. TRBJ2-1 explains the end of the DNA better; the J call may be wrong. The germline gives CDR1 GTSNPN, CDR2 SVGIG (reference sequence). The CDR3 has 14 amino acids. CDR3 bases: TGTGCCTGGAGTGTACTGCAGGGGGCCTACGAGCAGTTCTTC. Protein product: CAWSVLQGAYEQFF.

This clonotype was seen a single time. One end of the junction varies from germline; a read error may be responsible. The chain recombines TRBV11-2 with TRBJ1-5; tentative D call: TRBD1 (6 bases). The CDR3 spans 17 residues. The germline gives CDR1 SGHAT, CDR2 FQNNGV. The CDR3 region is CAISLVGVTGSNQPQHF. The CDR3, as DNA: TGTGCCATCAGTTTAGTAGGGGTAACAGGGAGCAATCAGCCCCAACATTTT.

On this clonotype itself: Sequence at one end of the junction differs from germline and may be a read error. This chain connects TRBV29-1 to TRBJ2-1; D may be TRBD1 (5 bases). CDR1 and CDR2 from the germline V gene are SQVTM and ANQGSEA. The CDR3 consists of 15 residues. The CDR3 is CSVEFGTGDFYEQLF. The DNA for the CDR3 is TGCAGCGTTGAGTTCGGAACAGGCGACTTTTATGAGCAGCTCTTC.

CDR3 protein: CASRAGHEFWVQYF. DNA of the CDR3: TGTGCCAGCAGGGCGGGACATGAGTTTTGGGTGCAATACTTC. The chain is built from TRBV6-5 and TRBJ2-7; the D gene could be TRBD1 or TRBD2 (6 bases each). Looked up from germline, CDR1 is MNHEY and CDR2 is SVGAGI. The V gene lost 6 bases and the J gene lost 13 bases, with 25 bases spanning the gap. CDR3 length: 14 amino acids.